These 21 T cell receptor beta chains came from one sample sequenced in a study of blood T cell repertoires in COVID-19. TCRdb keeps only in-frame clones here, not all; method: immunoSEQ multiplex PCR. Here the sample spans around 190,000 clones, nearly 90% being singletons. Sequencing was carried out using peripheral blood. These receptor sequences come from a man aged 45-60 years with COVID-19, enrolled during active disease.

This clone was recorded only once. CDR3 residues: CAISVAGETQYF. The DNA for the CDR3 is TGTGCCATCAGTGTGGCGGGAGAGACCCAGTACTTC. The chain couples TRBV10-3 to TRBJ2-5, with a possible D match to TRBD2 (5 bases). V was trimmed by 4 bases and J by 4 bases, leaving 7 bases between them. The CDR3 sequence is 12 residues long. Germline V gene data show CDR1 as ENHRY and CDR2 as SYGVKD.

This chain connects TRBV4-2 to TRBJ2-2; 16 bases are shared with TRBD2. The CDR3 is 18 amino acids. V was pared by 6 bases and J by 0 bases, with 4 bases of the junction left unmatched. CDR1 is LGHNA and CDR2 is YNFKEQ in the germline V gene. CDR3 DNA sequence: TGTGCCAGCAGTAAGGGACTAGCGGGAGGGCCGAACACCGGGGAGCTGTTTTTT. Its translation is CASSKGLAGGPNTGELFF.

The chain uses TRBV5-6 and TRBJ2-6; 7 bases line up with TRBD1. V dropped 5 bases and J dropped 2; count of bases not matched to a gene: 4. The CDR3 loop spans 15 amino acids. CDR1 and CDR2 (germline): SGHDT, YYEEEE. For the CDR3, the DNA is TGTGCCAGCAGACTCACAGGGGCTGGGGCCAACGTCCTGACTTTC. It codes for CASRLTGAGANVLTF.

The CDR3 loop is CASSQDLGRGQSWSTEAFF. CDR3 nucleotides: TGCGCCAGCAGCCAAGATTTGGGCAGGGGGCAATCTTGGAGCACTGAAGCTTTCTTT. V is TRBV4-3 and J is TRBJ1-1; TRBD1 matches at 8 bases. Per germline, CDR1 LGHNA and CDR2 YSLEER. The junction had 16 bases not matched to a gene; V was cut back by 0 bases and J by 4 bases. The CDR3 has 19 residues.

V is TRBV2 and J is TRBJ1-6; 7 bases line up with TRBD1. Per germline, CDR1 SNHLY and CDR2 FYNNEI. Unmatched junction bases numbered 10, after V lost 3 bases and J lost 5 bases. The CDR3 has 17 residues. The CDR3 DNA reads as TGTGCCAGCAGTGATCGAAGGGGGCGGTTGAATAATTCACCCCTCCACTTT. This sequence encodes CASSDRRGRLNNSPLHF.

This chain connects TRBV19 to TRBJ2-2, with D maybe TRBD1 (5 bases). CDR1 is LNHDA and CDR2 is SQIVND in the germline V gene (reference sequence). CDR3 length: 15 residues. Trimming took 5 bases from V and 4 from J, leaving 14 bases between them. The CDR3 loop reads CASSAPDTFTGELFF. CDR3 DNA sequence: TGTGCCAGTAGTGCTCCGGACACCTTCACCGGGGAGCTGTTTTTT. The complete variable domain, with remaining parts taken from reference TRBV19 and TRBJ2-2, reads DGGITQSPKYLFRKEGQNVTLSCEQNLNHDAMYWYRQDPGQGLRLIYYSQIVNDFQKGDIAEGYSVSREKKESFPLTVTSAQKNPTAFYLCASSAPDTFTGELFFGEGSRLTVL.

This rearrangement joins TRBV30 to TRBJ1-4; 7 bases match TRBD1. CDR3 length equals 14 residues. The germline gives CDR1 GTSNPN, CDR2 SVGIG (reference sequence). V trimming: 5 bases; J trimming: 0 bases; junction bases outside the gene matches: 3. CDR3 bases: TGTGCCTGGGAAGACAGGGCAACTAATGAAAAACTGTTTTTT. This codes for CAWEDRATNEKLFF.

The chain uses TRBV29-1 and TRBJ1-6, with 8 bases identical to TRBD1. The CDR3 consists of 13 residues. Germline-derived CDR1 and CDR2 are SQVTM and ANQGSEA. J was trimmed by 7 bases and V by 6 bases; bases with no gene match: 5. The CDR3, as DNA: TGCAGCGTCCGGACAGGGAACAATTCACCCCTCCACTTT. Its protein is CSVRTGNNSPLHF.

The V and J genes are TRBV27 and TRBJ1-6; 10 bases are shared with TRBD1. Trimming at V came to 3 bases and at J to 10 bases, leaving 9 bases not matched to a gene. Germline V gene sequence: CDR1 MNHEY, CDR2 SMNVEV (reference sequence). CDR3 size: 16 residues. The CDR3 DNA sequence: TGTGCCAGCAGTTTGTTTGGGGACAGGGGAGGGTCACCCCTCCACTTT. Translation gives CASSLFGDRGGSPLHF.

The chain employs TRBV3-1 (or the pseudogene TRBV3-2) and TRBJ2-5; D call uncertain. The V gene lost 4 bases and the J gene lost 5 bases, with 8 bases spanning the gap. CDR3 size: 12 residues. Germline V gene sequence: CDR1 LGHDT, CDR2 YNNKEL (reference sequence). The CDR3: CASSPLGETQYF. The DNA of the CDR3 is TGTGCCAGCAGCCCTCTCGGGGAGACCCAGTACTTC.

This chain links TRBV9 with TRBJ2-2; D call uncertain. Trimming removed 4 bases from V and 3 bases from J, with 4 bases in between. Germline V gene data show CDR1 as SGDLS and CDR2 as YYNGEE. The CDR3 spans 12 residues. The CDR3, as DNA: TGTGCCAGCAGCCCGTACACCGGGGAGCTGTTTTTT. Translated, it gives CASSPYTGELFF. The entire variable domain, with the rest obtained from reference TRBV9 and TRBJ2-2, is as follows: DSGVTQTPKHLITATGQRVTLRCSPRSGDLSVYWYQQSLDQGLQFLIQYYNGEERAKGNILERFSAQQFPDLHSELNLSSLELGDSALYFCASSPYTGELFFGEGSRLTVL.

The rearrangement joins TRBV11-2 to TRBJ1-4; 9 bases line up with TRBD1. After removal of 1 base from V and 5 bases from J, the junction contained 5 bases not matched to a gene. The CDR3 has 16 residues. Germline CDR1 reads SGHAT; CDR2 reads FQNNGV. The CDR3 nucleotides are TGTGCCAGCAGCTTAGGTGGGACAGGGCCGAATGAAAAACTGTTTTTT. Translating gives CASSLGGTGPNEKLFF.

The chain joins TRBV4-3 to TRBJ1-1, with 8 bases aligning to TRBD1. Germline assignment: CDR1 LGHNA and CDR2 YSLEER. The junction had 4 bases not matched to a gene; V was cut back by 2 bases and J by 2 bases. This CDR3 has 15 amino acids. The CDR3 sequence: CASSQYDRGNTEAFF. The CDR3 coding sequence is TGCGCCAGCAGCCAATACGACAGGGGTAACACTGAAGCTTTCTTT.

The rearrangement uses TRBV18 and TRBJ2-7; 10 nucleotides match TRBD1. Germline V CDR1 and CDR2: KGHSH, LQKENI. The V segment lost 2 bases and the J segment 12 bases; nucleotides outside the gene matches: 13. The CDR3 sequence is 15 residues long. CDR3 in amino acids: CASSPTGTGETIAYF. The CDR3 nucleotides read TGTGCCAGCTCACCAACCGGGACAGGGGAGACGATAGCGTACTTC. Combining the CDR3 with reference TRBV18 and TRBJ2-7 gives the whole variable domain NAGVMQNPRHLVRRRGQEARLRCSPMKGHSHVYWYRQLPEEGLKFMVYLQKENIIDESGMPKERFSAEFPKEGPSILRIQQVVRGDSAAYFCASSPTGTGETIAYFGPGTRLTVT.

This clone was seen once. V usage is TRBV11-2 and J usage is TRBJ1-6; D gene unclear. V was clipped by 5 bases and J by 2 bases, with 10 bases between them. Looked up from germline, CDR1 is SGHAT and CDR2 is FQNNGV. CDR3 size: 15 residues. CDR3 sequence (DNA): TGTGCCAGCAGCCCTAGCTTGGCCTATAATTCACCCCTCCACTTT. Encoded protein: CASSPSLAYNSPLHF.

The chain is built from TRBV5-5 and TRBJ2-5; D might be TRBD2 (6 bases). This CDR3 has 15 amino acids. The germline CDR1 and CDR2 sequences are SGHKS and YYEKEE (reference sequence). The V and J ends lost 3 bases and 5 bases respectively, with 17 bases between them. CDR3 in DNA: TGTGCCAGCAGCTCCCCGGCGGGGTCTGTGGAGACCCAGTACTTC. Amino acids: CASSSPAGSVETQYF.

The chain recombines TRBV7-3 with TRBJ2-2; D uncertain. V lost 5 bases, J lost 2 bases, and 6 bases lay in between. This CDR3 region has 13 residues. Germline CDR1 reads SGHTA; CDR2 reads FQGTGA. The chain's CDR3 is CASSGPNTGELFF. Written as DNA, the CDR3 is TGTGCCAGCAGCGGCCCAAACACCGGGGAGCTGTTTTTT. Based on the CDR3 plus reference TRBV7-3 and TRBJ2-2, the full variable domain is GAGVSQTPSNKVTEKGKYVELRCDPISGHTALYWYRQSLGQGPEFLIYFQGTGAADDSGLPNDRFFAVRPEGSVSTLKIQRTERGDSAVYLCASSGPNTGELFFGEGSRLTVL.

The chain uses TRBV28 and TRBJ2-3; 15 nucleotides agree with TRBD2. The CDR3 covers 17 residues. V shed 2 bases and J 4 bases; nucleotides not matched to a gene: 4. The V gene's germline CDR1 is MDHEN and CDR2 SYDVKM. In nucleotides, the CDR3 is TGTGCCAGCAGTTTAGGACTAGCGGGGGGGCCGGCAGATACGCAGTATTTT. It translates to CASSLGLAGGPADTQYF.

This chain uses TRBV6-5 with TRBJ2-1, with D unclear. CDR1 and CDR2 (germline): MNHEY, SVGAGI. This CDR3 has 14 residues. Trimming pared 0 bases from V and 5 bases from J, leaving 8 bases between. CDR3 bases: TGTGCCAGCAGTTACTCATACGAGCACAATGAGCAGTTCTTC. It specifies CASSYSYEHNEQFF.

The DNA of the CDR3 is TGTGCCAGCAGCCACACCTCCGGGACAGGGGTCGAGCAGTACTTC. It encodes CASSHTSGTGVEQYF. The chain employs TRBV3-1 (or the pseudogene TRBV3-2) and TRBJ2-7; 10 positions agree with TRBD1. CDR3 length: 15 residues. Germline V gene data show CDR1 as LGHDT and CDR2 as YNNKEL (reference sequence). Losses at the gene ends were 3 bases for V and 6 bases for J; bases not matched to a gene: 8.

The chain joins TRBV12-3 or TRBV12-4 to TRBJ1-1; weak D call: TRBD1 (5 bases). The CDR3 consists of 13 residues. Deletions cut 5 bases from V and 9 bases from J, with 16 bases between. The CDR3 spells CASSRDQGSQAFF. CDR3 sequence (DNA): TGTGCCAGCAGTCGAGACCAGGGTAGTCAAGCTTTCTTT.